The rows below give T cell receptor beta chains drawn from one sample of a study of blood T cell repertoires in COVID-19. Generated by immunoSEQ multiplex PCR, the TCRdb table keeps only in-frame clones and is missing some. The sample has 150,000 to 200,000 clones, approximately 79% seen once. Sequenced: peripheral blood. The receptor source for this set is a man in his 60s with active or convalescent COVID-19. Both conserved end residues are part of each CDR3. The D gene is left open where the match is weak. Clone size is stated in some rows and not others, as once, few, many or a class when expanded.

cdr3_aa	clone_size	j_call	d_call	cdr3_length	v_call
CASSLGIVQGQNQPQHF	few	TRBJ1-5	NA	17	TRBV4-1
CATSDPGANTEAFF	NA	TRBJ1-1	NA	14	TRBV24-1
CASSVARGRATGELFF	NA	TRBJ2-2	TRBD2	16	TRBV9
CASSLGLLNEKLFF	few	TRBJ1-4	NA	14	TRBV28
CASRDSSGANVLTF	NA	TRBJ2-6	NA	14	TRBV25-1
CASSPGDRGLPDGYTF	few	TRBJ1-2	TRBD1	16	TRBV19
CATSDSTGLSTDTQYF	NA	TRBJ2-3	TRBD1	16	TRBV24-1
CASSFVWGVPGELFF	few	TRBJ2-2	NA	15	TRBV12-1
CSVEDQGLADYNEQFF	NA	TRBJ2-1	NA	16	TRBV29-1
CASSLENRGGVSNQPQHF	many	TRBJ1-5	TRBD1	18	TRBV7-9
CASSAQGLGGYTF	NA	TRBJ1-2	NA	13	TRBV7-9
CASSLNPGGPSGELFF	NA	TRBJ2-2	TRBD2	16	TRBV7-3
CASRTAWKGPNEKLFF	NA	TRBJ1-4	NA	16	TRBV27
CSGRDRVGQPQHF	NA	TRBJ1-5	TRBD1	13	TRBV29-1
CASSELGASNTGELFF	once	TRBJ2-2	NA	16	TRBV2
CASSPLRGIHSNTDTQYF	NA	TRBJ2-3	NA	18	TRBV18
CASSPSLRGDTEAFF	NA	TRBJ1-1	NA	15	TRBV4-3
CASSPDREIRQPQHF	NA	TRBJ1-5	TRBD1	15	TRBV6-2/TRBV6-3
CASSEAGGGELFF	NA	TRBJ2-2	TRBD2	13	TRBV6-1
CASSPVHGTYTGELFF	NA	TRBJ2-2	NA	16	TRBV18
CASSPTGLIYEQYF	NA	TRBJ2-7	TRBD1	14	TRBV27
CASSLGGLLALGDTQYF	NA	TRBJ2-3	NA	17	TRBV7-9
CASSFVRETQYF	NA	TRBJ2-5	NA	12	TRBV11-1
CASSRLAGGGEQYF	NA	TRBJ2-7	TRBD2	14	TRBV27
CASSIADRGNYGYTF	few	TRBJ1-2	TRBD1	15	TRBV19
CAWRDFNSPLHF	NA	TRBJ1-6	NA	12	TRBV30
CASSLQGMNTEAFF	NA	TRBJ1-1	NA	14	TRBV7-9
CASSLTRARDTEAFF	once	TRBJ1-1	NA	15	TRBV7-3
CASSPPGGGEQFF	NA	TRBJ2-1	NA	13	TRBV7-3
CASSLELRSEQYF	NA	TRBJ2-7	NA	13	TRBV7-3
CASSLGAYEQYF	once	TRBJ2-7	NA	12	TRBV7-2
CASTSTGGGNSPLHF	NA	TRBJ1-6	TRBD1	15	TRBV6-5